These T cell receptor beta chains were read from a single sample in a study of blood T cell repertoires in COVID-19. The assay was immunoSEQ multiplex PCR, and TCRdb's table has in-frame clones only and misses some. The sample has about 140,000 clones, over 60% seen once. What was sequenced was peripheral blood. These receptors were collected from a woman in her fifties or sixties with active or convalescent COVID-19. CDR3s include the opening cysteine and the closing phenylalanine or tryptophan. D genes are given only for firm matches. Size tells how often a clone was seen (once, few, many) or the class of an expanded clone, and some rows leave it out.

>NA|17|NA|TRBV7-9|TRBJ1-3
CASSLDGGTISGNTIYF
TGTGCCAGCAGCTTAGATGGAGGGACCATCTCTGGAAACACCATATATTTT
>NA|17|NA|TRBV4-2|TRBJ2-1
CASSQVATGISYNEQFF
TGTGCCAGCAGCCAAGTCGCGACAGGTATCTCCTACAATGAGCAGTTCTTC
>NA|15|TRBD2|TRBV7-3|TRBJ2-1
CASSLSSSGNNEQFF
TGTGCCAGCAGCTTATCTTCTAGCGGGAACAATGAGCAGTTCTTC
>NA|15|TRBD2|TRBV6-5|TRBJ2-1
CASTRLAGRTNEQFF
TGTGCCAGCACTAGACTAGCGGGAAGGACCAATGAGCAGTTCTTC
>NA|15|NA|TRBV11-2|TRBJ1-4
CASSPTSRGNEKLFF
TGTGCCAGCAGCCCTACTTCCAGGGGAAATGAAAAACTGTTTTTT
>NA|16|TRBD2|TRBV7-6|TRBJ2-7
CASSSRSGTSGYEQYF
TGTGCCAGCAGCTCCCGTTCCGGGACTAGCGGCTACGAGCAGTACTTC
>NA|15|TRBD2|TRBV7-2|TRBJ2-1
CASSLGLAGGGRQFF
TGTGCCAGCAGCTTGGGACTAGCGGGAGGGGGCCGGCAGTTCTTC
>many|16|NA|TRBV10-1|TRBJ1-1
CASSLNHRVESTEAFF
TGCGCCAGCAGTCTCAATCACAGGGTCGAGAGCACTGAAGCTTTCTTT
>NA|15|TRBD2|TRBV11-2|TRBJ2-3
CASSPGLADTDTQYF
TGTGCCAGCAGCCCCGGACTAGCGGACACAGATACGCAGTATTTT
>many|15|TRBD1|TRBV9|TRBJ1-6
CASSALPGQGSPLHF
TGTGCCAGCAGCGCCCTTCCGGGACAGGGTTCTCCCCTCCACTTT